Listed below are T cell receptor beta chains from one sample, sequenced in a study of blood T cells in healthy people across ages. Using its own MiXCR run on the 5' RACE reads, TCRdb lists one record per CDR3 protein. This sample yields about 760,000 distinct CDR3 sequences, of which around 50% are seen a single time; under 30% belongs to the top ten. The specimen was blood. These receptor sequences come from a man aged 40-50 years in good health. CDR3s include the opening cysteine and the closing phenylalanine or tryptophan. D genes are given only for firm matches. Clone size, where shown, is once, few, many, or a class for clones that have expanded.

TRBJ2-6 . . TRBV7-2 CASSLVTGAFGANVLTF TGTGCCAGCAGCTTAGTGACGGGAGCTTTTGGGGCCAACGTCCTGACTTTC
TRBJ2-3 . TRBD2 TRBV20-1 CGLAGGTDTQYF TGCGGACTAGCGGGAGGCACAGATACGCAGTATTTT
TRBJ2-3 . . TRBV20-1 CSASPVMDTQYF TGCAGTGCTAGCCCAGTCATGGATACGCAGTATTTT
TRBJ2-1 few . TRBV11-2 CASSFSGDDEQFF TGTGCCAGCAGCTTTTCGGGAGATGATGAGCAGTTCTTC
TRBJ1-2 once . TRBV19 CASSIQTRGEYGYTF TGTGCCAGTAGTATCCAGACTCGCGGGGAATATGGCTACACCTTC
TRBJ2-7 . TRBD1 TRBV18 CASSPPDRFWEQYF TGTGCCAGCTCACCACCGGACAGGTTTTGGGAGCAGTACTTC
TRBJ1-2 few TRBD1 TRBV3-1 CASSLGQAAFNYGYTF TGTGCCAGCAGCCTGGGACAGGCCGCATTTAACTATGGCTACACCTTC
TRBJ2-2 . . TRBV7-6 CASSFVGENTGELFF TGTGCCAGCAGCTTCGTGGGGGAGAACACCGGGGAACTGTTTTTT
TRBJ2-1 once . TRBV7-2 CASSLLIAYNEQFF TGTGCCAGCAGCTTACTGATAGCGTACAATGAGCAGTTCTTC
TRBJ2-7 . TRBD1 TRBV29-1 CSVSRGQGGYEQYF TGCAGCGTTAGCCGGGGACAGGGTGGCTACGAGCAGTACTTC
TRBJ2-7 few . TRBV5-8 CASSFGRLNEQYF TGTGCCAGCAGCTTTGGACGGCTGAACGAGCAGTACTTC
TRBJ1-5 . TRBD1 TRBV7-9 CASSLNQGAHQPQHF TGTGCCAGCAGCTTAAACCAGGGGGCTCATCAGCCCCAGCATTTT